Sequencing of this T cell receptor beta chain was carried out in a study of regulatory T cells in long-lasting Graves disease. Germline-derived CDR1 and CDR2 are SGDLS and YYNGEE. There are 14 residues in the CDR3. Trimming stripped 7 bases from V and 5 bases from J, with 15 bases between. Concerning this clonotype itself: Its matching antigen is unknown.

To make TCR beta libraries, researchers used iRepertoire HTBI primers and Arm-PCR of CDR3 regions. TCRdb processed the multiplex PCR reads anew with MiXCR; each CDR3 protein has one entry. The sample holds 540,000 or so distinct CDR3 sequences, 13% seen once. Study-level results: Public clonotype sharing was higher in persistent than newly diagnosed patients. Persistent disease preferred TRBV28, TRBJ1-2 and TRBJ2-5.

Time point given: newly diagnosed GD, antithyroid drugs for less than 3 months. Preparation of the TCR library used RNA extracted from PBMCs. Another study also made use of these data, one on T cells in Graves' hyperthyroidism and ophthalmopathy. In that study: First-round RT-PCR of the TCR CDR3 relied on the HTBI primer set.

The TCR was taken from a man younger than 45 with Graves disease. The rearrangement joins TRBV9 to TRBJ1-4; D may be TRBD1 (6 bases). Sample: peripheral blood mononuclear cells (PBMCs), taken at new diagnosis, from a patient treated with antithyroid drugs. This chain's CDR3 is CASSWGPRNEKLFF. CDR3 nucleotides: TGTGCCAGCTCCTGGGGGCCAAGAAATGAAAAACTGTTTTTT.